Below, 20 T cell receptor beta chains from the same sample are listed, as sequenced in a study of radiation and T cells in renal cell carcinoma. Documented time point: baseline pretreatment blood. Noted treatment: 15 Gy SBRT to primary tumor, nephrectomy 4 weeks later. Method: immunoSEQ multiplex PCR; TCRdb's copy keeps in-frame clones and lacks some. The table has 100,000 to 150,000 clones, around 84% seen once. The sample was blood, taken from a patient whose treatment included radiotherapy and nephrectomy. The source is a woman in her sixties or seventies with renal cell carcinoma.

The chain carries TRBV25-1 and TRBJ2-1; TRBD2 might be the D (5 bases). The ends were cut back, 5 bases at V and 2 bases at J, with 10 bases in the middle. Germline CDR1 and CDR2: MGHDK and SYGVNS. The CDR3 has 14 amino acids. Here the CDR3 DNA reads TGTGCCAGCAGTAAAGACGGGGCCTACAATGAGCAGTTCTTC. Its protein product is CASSKDGAYNEQFF. The variable domain in full, completed from reference TRBV25-1 and TRBJ2-1, reads EADIYQTPRYLVIGTGKKITLECSQTMGHDKMYWYQQDPGMELHLIHYSYGVNSTEKGDLSSESTVSRIRTEHFPLTLESARPSHTSQYLCASSKDGAYNEQFFGPGTRLTVL.

J is TRBJ2-5 and V is TRBV10-3; D remains ambiguous. This CDR3 has 14 residues. V was trimmed by 8 bases and J by 6 bases, leaving 19 bases between them. Germline V CDR1 and CDR2: ENHRY, SYGVKD. In nucleotides, the CDR3 is TGTGCCATCCGTCGAGACCCCGAGACGCAGACCCAGTACTTC. It encodes CAIRRDPETQTQYF.

The gene calls are TRBV5-1 and TRBJ2-7; D is uncertain. Trimming took 0 bases from V and 7 from J, leaving 11 bases between them. The CDR3 loop spans 13 amino acids. In germline, CDR1 is SGHRS, CDR2 YFSETQ. Here the CDR3 reads CASSLGANGEQYF. The CDR3 coding sequence is TGCGCCAGCAGCTTGGGGGCCAACGGGGAGCAGTACTTC.

The rearrangement joins TRBV15 to TRBJ2-5; the match to TRBD1 covers 9 bases. The V segment lost 2 bases and the J segment 5 bases; nucleotides outside the gene matches: 6. This CDR3 contains 15 residues. The germline gives CDR1 LNHNV, CDR2 YYDKDF (reference sequence). As DNA, the CDR3 is TGTGCCACCAGCAGACCCGACAGGGGGATGGAGACCCAGTACTTC. Protein: CATSRPDRGMETQYF. Full variable domain (missing parts from reference TRBV15 and TRBJ2-5): DAMVIQNPRYQVTQFGKPVTLSCSQTLNHNVMYWYQQKSSQAPKLLFHYYDKDFNNEADTPDNFQSRRPNTSFCFLDIRSPGLGDTAMYLCATSRPDRGMETQYFGPGTRLLVL.

Here the CDR3 DNA reads TGTGCCAGCAGCTTAGCCCGGACAGGATATGCCTACGAGCAGTACTTC. This encodes CASSLARTGYAYEQYF. The gene calls are TRBV11-3 and TRBJ2-7; the match to TRBD1 covers 7 bases. The CDR3 contains 16 residues. The germline CDR1 and CDR2 sequences are SGHNT and YENEEA. Trimming at V came to 1 base and at J to 2 bases, leaving 8 bases not matched to a gene.

This clone was recorded only once. The J gene is TRBJ2-7, the V gene TRBV19; TRBD2 aligns across 10 bases. V lost 1 base and J lost 2; bases outside the gene matches: 2. Germline CDR1 is LNHDA and CDR2 is SQIVND (reference sequence). The CDR3 length is 15 residues. The CDR3 loop reads CASSIGAGGTYEQYF. DNA for the CDR3: TGTGCCAGTAGTATAGGAGCGGGAGGGACCTACGAGCAGTACTTC.

The rearrangement uses TRBV11-2 and TRBJ2-3; 11 nucleotides agree with TRBD2. V gave up 3 bases and J gave up 7 bases; unmatched junction bases: 6. Germline CDR1 is SGHAT and CDR2 is FQNNGV. This CDR3 spans 15 amino acids. CDR3 loop: CASSLETSGTNTQYF. The CDR3 DNA reads TGTGCCAGCAGCTTGGAGACTAGCGGGACTAATACGCAGTATTTT.

V usage is TRBV19 and J usage is TRBJ2-1; 12 bases match TRBD1. The CDR3 runs 16 residues. Germline V gene lookup returns CDR1 LNHDA and CDR2 SQIVND (reference sequence). The V and J ends lost 5 bases and 7 bases, in that order; junction bases with no gene match: 9. The chain's CDR3 is CASSYKGQGAWNEQFF. CDR3 bases: TGTGCCAGTAGTTATAAGGGACAGGGGGCATGGAATGAGCAGTTCTTC.

The rearrangement links TRBV4-1 to TRBJ2-7, with TRBD2 identical over 13 bases. V lost 4 bases to trimming and J lost 2 bases; unmatched junction nucleotides: 11. The V gene's germline CDR1 is MGHRA and CDR2 YSYEKL. The CDR3 consists of 18 residues. CDR3 amino acids: CASSPGRTSGSFAYEQYF. CDR3 coding DNA: TGCGCCAGCAGCCCGGGACGGACTAGCGGGAGTTTCGCCTACGAGCAGTACTTC.

Only a few counts were recorded for this clone. V gene TRBV28 combines with J gene TRBJ1-2; D unresolved. V lost 8 bases and J 3 bases, leaving 16 bases between the germline ends. This CDR3 is 14 amino acids long. Germline CDR1 and CDR2: MDHEN and SYDVKM. Written as DNA, the CDR3 is TGTGCCAGCGGTAGATCAGGAGACCACTATGGCTACACCTTC. Translating gives CASGRSGDHYGYTF.

The chain uses TRBV6-5 and TRBJ2-7, with D perhaps being TRBD1 or TRBD2 (5 bases each). CDR1 and CDR2 from the germline V gene are MNHEY and SVGAGI. The CDR3 contains 12 residues. V shed 3 bases and J shed 6 bases, with 9 bases lying between them. The CDR3 bases are TGTGCCAGCAGTTATGGGGGTCGCGAGCAGTACTTC. This encodes CASSYGGREQYF.

The chain uses TRBV7-9 and TRBJ1-1; a weak D match, TRBD1 (6 bases). Trimming left V 6 bases short and J 7 bases short, with 24 bases between. Germline assignment: CDR1 SEHNR and CDR2 FQNEAQ (reference sequence). The CDR3 sequence is 16 residues long. CDR3 sequence (DNA): TGTGCCAGCAGAGCACCGGCCCCCACAGGGAAGCATGAAGCTTTCTTT. Translating gives CASRAPAPTGKHEAFF.

J is TRBJ1-3 and V is TRBV28; no clear D. The CDR3 covers 15 residues. The germline CDR1 and CDR2 sequences are MDHEN and SYDVKM. V lost 1 base and J 4 bases, leaving 11 bases between the germline ends. The CDR3 loop reads CASSLLSPLGNTIYF. The CDR3 nucleotides read TGTGCCAGCAGTTTATTGTCCCCGCTCGGAAACACCATATATTTT.

The chain is built from TRBV19 and TRBJ2-5; TRBD2 is a possible D gene (8 bases). The J call may be wrong; the DNA end is better matched by TRBJ2-7. Germline V CDR1 and CDR2: LNHDA, SQIVND (reference sequence). This CDR3 spans 19 amino acids. The CDR3 bases are TGTGCCAGTAGTACGGGACAGCATAGCGGGGCTTACCCCAACTACGAGCAGTACTTC. It specifies CASSTGQHSGAYPNYEQYF.

This chain joins TRBV19 and TRBJ2-7; D may be TRBD1 or TRBD2 (5 bases each). Trimming cost V 4 bases and J 5 bases, with 18 bases left between them. CDR1 LNHDA and CDR2 SQIVND come from the germline V gene (reference sequence). The CDR3 runs 15 residues. CDR3 amino acids: CASSTLSEGIDEQYF. DNA for the CDR3: TGTGCCAGTAGTACTCTCTCCGAGGGGATCGACGAGCAGTACTTC.

This clone was detected only once. The chain recombines TRBV18 with TRBJ2-2; the D is unclear. V dropped 2 bases and J dropped 2 bases, with 9 bases sitting between them. Germline CDR1 KGHSH, CDR2 LQKENI. The CDR3 consists of 15 residues. The CDR3 DNA sequence: TGTGCCAGCTCACCAATCCACAGCAACACCGGGGAGCTGTTTTTT. The encoded protein is CASSPIHSNTGELFF.

The V gene is TRBV6-1, the J gene TRBJ1-2; D unresolved. CDR3 length: 14 residues. CDR1 and CDR2 (germline): MNHNS, SASEGT. The germline V and J ends were trimmed by 3 bases and 5 bases, with 13 bases remaining between them. This CDR3 reads CASSEGSFRYGYTF. The CDR3 DNA reads TGTGCCAGCAGTGAGGGGAGCTTTAGGTATGGCTACACCTTC.

This clone has only a few counts. The chain recombines TRBV7-2 with TRBJ1-5; no clear D. The germline V and J ends were trimmed by 2 bases and 7 bases, with 9 bases remaining between them. Germline V gives CDR1 SGHTA, CDR2 FQGNSA. The CDR3 length is 13 residues. CDR3: CASSLNEWQPQHF. In DNA form, the CDR3 reads TGTGCCAGCAGCTTAAATGAGTGGCAGCCCCAGCATTTT.

The genes are TRBV11-2 and TRBJ1-3; D unresolved. The length of the CDR3 is 18 residues. Germline loops: CDR1 SGHAT, CDR2 FQNNGV. Deletions cut 6 bases from V and 0 bases from J, with 21 bases between. The CDR3, as DNA: TGTGCCAGCAGATCCCTCCGTAGGCAAAGGGACTCTGGAAACACCATATATTTT. Protein product: CASRSLRRQRDSGNTIYF.

This rearrangement joins TRBV6-5 to TRBJ2-7; D is ambiguous. The CDR3 covers 13 residues. Per the germline V gene, CDR1 is MNHEY and CDR2 is SVGAGI. V lost 4 bases and J lost 3, with 10 bases in between. The CDR3 DNA sequence: TGTGCCAGCAGTTCCCTCTATAACTACGAGCAGTACTTC. Translated, it gives CASSSLYNYEQYF.